Shown below are 26 T cell receptor beta chains from a single sample sequenced in a study of regulatory T cells in long-lasting Graves disease. Time point meaning: newly diagnosed GD, antithyroid drugs for less than 3 months. PBMC-extracted RNA yielded the TCR library. Construction of the TCR beta libraries employed iRepertoire HTBI primers in conjunction with Arm-PCR of CDR3 regions. TCRdb reprocessed the multiplex PCR reads via MiXCR and lists one record per CDR3 protein. The repertoire includes under 300,000 distinct CDR3 sequences, around 19% of them detected once, and approximately 14% sits in the top ten. The sample was also linked to a second study, of T cells in Graves' hyperthyroidism and ophthalmopathy.

Sequenced here: peripheral blood mononuclear cells (PBMCs), sampled at new diagnosis, from a patient treated with antithyroid drugs. The receptors here all came from a woman aged 30 to 39 with Graves disease.

In this sample, this clonotype turned up a few times. Given a much more abundant clone one base away, this may be a read error. The V gene is TRBV15, the J gene TRBJ1-1; TRBD1 matches 8 bases. This CDR3 is built from 14 residues. In germline, CDR1 is LNHNV, CDR2 YYDKDF (reference sequence). The CDR3 bases are TGTGCCGCCAGCCAGGGGGCGGAAGGCACTGAAGCTTTCTTT. Translated: CAASQGAEGTEAFF.

In this sample, this clonotype turned up many times. The chain combines TRBV12-3 or TRBV12-4 with TRBJ2-4; 12 bases line up with TRBD2. V was clipped by 2 bases and J by 3 bases; unmatched bases: 11. There are 19 residues in the CDR3. The CDR3 DNA reads TGTGCCAGCAGTTTAAGGCTAGCGGGGGGGCGTGTGGTCAAAAACATTCAGTACTTC. It translates to CASSLRLAGGRVVKNIQYF.

This clonotype appeared many times. This chain uses TRBV2 with TRBJ1-6; D remains unclear. Germline values: CDR1 SNHLY, CDR2 FYNNEI. This CDR3 has 15 amino acids. Trimming left V 3 bases short and J 6 bases short, with 12 bases between. In DNA, the CDR3 is TGTGCCAGCAGTGAGGGGTGGGAGTTTAATTCACCCCTCCACTTT. Protein product: CASSEGWEFNSPLHF.

The chain links TRBV20-1 to TRBJ1-1; 9 bases are shared with TRBD1. With V trimmed by 6 bases and J by 0 bases, 14 bases remained unmatched. The CDR3 is 17 residues long. Germline values: CDR1 DFQATT, CDR2 SNEGSKA (reference sequence). CDR3: CSALRAGTGLLNTEAFF. CDR3 in DNA: TGCAGTGCCCTTAGAGCCGGGACAGGGCTCTTGAACACTGAAGCTTTCTTT.

The genes are TRBV19 and TRBJ1-2; D remains unclear. CDR1 and CDR2 (germline): LNHDA, SQIVND (reference sequence). Trimming pared 9 bases from V and 3 bases from J, leaving 14 bases between. The CDR3 runs to 13 residues. For the CDR3, the DNA is TGTGCCAGCCGTCCCCCAGGATACTATGGCTACACCTTC. Translating gives CASRPPGYYGYTF. Full variable domain (outside the CDR3, taken from reference TRBV19 and TRBJ1-2): DGGITQSPKYLFRKEGQNVTLSCEQNLNHDAMYWYRQDPGQGLRLIYYSQIVNDFQKGDIAEGYSVSREKKESFPLTVTSAQKNPTAFYLCASRPPGYYGYTFGSGTRLTVV.

The rearrangement links TRBV5-1 to TRBJ2-2; D is undetermined. The V gene lost 4 bases and the J gene lost 0 bases, with 10 bases spanning the gap. Germline CDR1 reads SGHRS; CDR2 reads YFSETQ. This CDR3 is built from 15 residues. Here the CDR3 reads CASSAGYSNTGELFF. CDR3 in DNA: TGCGCCAGCAGCGCCGGATATTCGAACACCGGGGAGCTGTTTTTT.

This clonotype has a count of ten or more. The chain carries TRBV6-1 and TRBJ1-1, with TRBD1 matching 7 bases. The germline CDR1 and CDR2 sequences are MNHNS and SASEGT. The CDR3 runs 14 residues. V was clipped by 8 bases and J by 0 bases; unmatched bases: 6. CDR3 DNA: TGTGCCAGCCAGCGGGACAGCTTGAACACTGAAGCTTTCTTT. Its protein is CASQRDSLNTEAFF.

The sample holds many counts of this clonotype. This chain joins TRBV6-5 and TRBJ1-2; TRBD1 might be the D (5 bases). This CDR3 is built from 15 residues. The germline V and J ends were trimmed by 2 bases and 4 bases, with 14 bases remaining between them. Per the germline V gene, CDR1 is MNHEY and CDR2 is SVGAGI. The CDR3 DNA sequence: TGTGCCAGCAGTTACGAGAGCTCCAGGGCCTATGGCTACACCTTC. Residues: CASSYESSRAYGYTF.

Concerning this clonotype itself: Given a much more abundant clone one base away, this may be a read error. The CDR3 DNA reads TGCGCCAGCAGCCCCCAGACTAGTTCCTCCCTCCCTGGGGCCAACGTCCTGACTTTC. It encodes CASSPQTSSSLPGANVLTF. The rearrangement uses TRBV5-1 and TRBJ2-6, with a weak D call TRBD2 (6 bases). Germline CDR1 is SGHRS and CDR2 is YFSETQ. Trimming left V 4 bases short and J 2 bases short, with 22 bases between. The CDR3 covers 19 residues.

This clonotype was counted only a few times. The gene calls are TRBV19 and TRBJ2-5, with 8 bases aligning to TRBD1. Trimming at V came to 5 bases and at J to 4 bases, leaving 12 bases not matched to a gene. The CDR3 is made up of 16 amino acids. Germline V gives CDR1 LNHDA, CDR2 SQIVND (reference sequence). The CDR3 coding sequence is TGTGCCAGTAGTCCCCCGGACAGGGAGGAGAGAGAGACCCAGTACTTC. This codes for CASSPPDREERETQYF.

This clonotype was seen at least ten times. The chain carries TRBV7-2 and TRBJ2-1; 8 positions match TRBD2. The CDR3 is made up of 15 amino acids. Germline loops: CDR1 SGHTA, CDR2 FQGNSA. V shed 5 bases, J shed 2 bases, and the junction held 5 bases outside the gene matches. The CDR3 coding sequence is TGTGCCAGCAGCCCGCGCGGGGGGCCCTACAATGAGCAGTTCTTC. Protein sequence: CASSPRGGPYNEQFF.

The rearrangement links TRBV20-1 to TRBJ1-6; no firm D call. CDR1 and CDR2 (germline): DFQATT, SNEGSKA (reference sequence). Trimming stripped 0 bases from V and 11 bases from J, with 8 bases between. The CDR3 sequence is 12 residues long. The CDR3 spells CSARDQVPPLHF. The CDR3 bases are TGCAGTGCTAGAGATCAGGTTCCACCCCTCCACTTT.

This clonotype showed up many times. This chain uses TRBV12-3 or TRBV12-4 with TRBJ1-2, with D hard to call. CDR3 length equals 13 residues. V was shortened by 2 bases and J by 6 bases, with 10 bases between the two germline ends. The CDR3 spells CASSLTGLDGYTF. DNA of the CDR3: TGTGCCAGCAGTTTAACGGGGTTGGATGGCTACACCTTC.

The V call is TRBV3-1, the J call TRBJ1-2; no firm D call. Trimming removed 5 bases from V and 2 bases from J, with 15 bases in between. Germline values: CDR1 LGHDT, CDR2 YNNKEL (reference sequence). This CDR3 contains 15 residues. The CDR3 coding sequence is TGTGCCAGCAGCAAAGGGTACACAACAAACTATGGCTACACCTTC. It specifies CASSKGYTTNYGYTF.

This clonotype was observed at least ten times. The V call is TRBV29-1, the J call TRBJ2-2, with 8 bases lining up with TRBD1. The germline gives CDR1 SQVTM, CDR2 ANQGSEA. With 5 bases clipped from V and 2 bases from J, the junction kept 4 bases outside the gene matches. The CDR3 has 14 amino acids. The chain's CDR3 is CSVWDRSNTGELFF. Here the CDR3 DNA reads TGCAGCGTTTGGGACAGGTCCAACACCGGGGAGCTGTTTTTT.

On this clonotype itself: A read error may explain this, as a much larger clone is one base away. The chain carries TRBV5-1 and TRBJ1-2; a possible D gene is TRBD1 (5 bases). Deletions cut 0 bases from V and 3 bases from J, with 33 bases between. CDR1 SGHRS and CDR2 YFSETQ come from the germline V gene. The CDR3 has 22 residues. The CDR3 DNA reads as TGCGCCAGCAGCTTGGCTTCGCGGCAGGTGCTACGGGGGACCGCGGCAGACTATGGCTACACCTTC. It yields the protein CASSLASRQVLRGTAADYGYTF. Filled out from reference TRBV5-1 and TRBJ1-2, the complete variable domain reads KAGVTQTPRYLIKTRGQQVTLSCSPISGHRSVSWYQQTPGQGLQFLFEYFSETQRNKGNFPGRFSGRQFSNSRSEMNVSTLELGDSALYLCASSLASRQVLRGTAADYGYTFGSGTRLTVV.

The genes are TRBV4-1 and TRBJ2-1, with 9 positions matching TRBD2. This CDR3 spans 16 amino acids. J was trimmed by 4 bases and V by 0 bases; bases with no gene match: 4. Germline V gene lookup returns CDR1 MGHRA and CDR2 YSYEKL. The CDR3 nucleotides read TGCGCCAGCAGCCAAGATGCGGGGGGGTCTTACAATGAGCAGTTCTTC. Translating it yields CASSQDAGGSYNEQFF.

This clonotype was picked up many times. The CDR3 sequence is CASSPQTAQAGGYTF. For the CDR3, the DNA is TGTGCCAGCTCACCTCAGACAGCGCAAGCTGGTGGCTACACCTTC. This rearrangement joins TRBV18 to TRBJ1-2; D might be TRBD1 (5 bases). Germline V gives CDR1 KGHSH, CDR2 LQKENI. Trimming left V 3 bases short and J 7 bases short, with 18 bases between. CDR3 size: 15 residues.

Turning to this clonotype: It is likely a read error, because the conserved phenylalanine at the end of the CDR3 is missing. The V call is TRBV19, the J call TRBJ1-2, with D possibly matching TRBD1 (6 bases). V lost 3 bases and J 3 bases, leaving 17 bases between the germline ends. The CDR3 consists of 16 residues. Germline lookup yields CDR1 LNHDA and CDR2 SQIVND (reference sequence). The CDR3, as DNA: TGTGCCAGTAGTATGGTTTTAGGGACACTGCACTATGGCTACACCCTC. Protein: CASSMVLGTLHYGYTL.

This clonotype appeared many times. J is TRBJ2-1 and V is TRBV5-6, with D tentatively TRBD2 (7 bases). Trimming cost V 2 bases and J 8 bases, with 8 bases left between them. This CDR3 region has 12 residues. Per germline, CDR1 SGHDT and CDR2 YYEEEE. CDR3 region: CASSFGGHEQFF. In DNA form, the CDR3 reads TGTGCCAGCAGCTTCGGGGGGCATGAGCAGTTCTTC.

This clonotype was counted ten times or more. The V call is TRBV9, the J call TRBJ1-1; no reliable D call. V was shortened by 3 bases and J by 0 bases, with 21 bases between the two germline ends. This CDR3 is built from 18 residues. Germline V gene data show CDR1 as SGDLS and CDR2 as YYNGEE. The CDR3 loop is CASSGQQIRDTLNTEAFF. CDR3 in DNA: TGTGCCAGCAGCGGCCAACAGATTAGGGATACCTTGAACACTGAAGCTTTCTTT.

The chain links TRBV7-8 to TRBJ1-1, with 12 bases lining up with TRBD1. V dropped 3 bases and J dropped 0; count of bases not matched to a gene: 5. The CDR3 sequence is 17 residues long. Germline loops: CDR1 SGHVS, CDR2 FQNEAQ. CDR3 bases: TGTGCCAGCAGCTTGGGGACAGGGGGCTTTTTGAACACTGAAGCTTTCTTT. Translated: CASSLGTGGFLNTEAFF.

This clonotype ranks as medium-sized (0.01 to 0.1%). V gene TRBV11-2 combines with J gene TRBJ2-7; TRBD2 matches 8 bases. The J segment lost 2 bases and the V segment lost 6 bases, leaving 9 bases of the junction unmatched. CDR3 length: 15 amino acids. The germline CDR1 and CDR2 sequences are SGHAT and FQNNGV. The CDR3 DNA follows: TGTGCCAGCAGTTATCCACTAGCGGACCCCTACGAGCAGTACTTC. Encoded protein: CASSYPLADPYEQYF.

This clonotype came up a few times. DNA for the CDR3: TGCAGTGCTAGAGCCAAAGACGAAGGCTACACCTTC. Its translation: CSARAKDEGYTF. The rearrangement uses TRBV20-1 and TRBJ1-2; D call uncertain. The V and J ends lost 1 base and 8 bases respectively, with 11 bases between them. The CDR3 is made up of 12 amino acids. Germline V gene data show CDR1 as DFQATT and CDR2 as SNEGSKA (reference sequence).

This clonotype was picked up a small number of times. The chain uses TRBV29-1 and TRBJ2-7; 8 nucleotides align to TRBD2. CDR3 size: 16 residues. Trimming removed 5 bases from V and 3 bases from J; junction bases left unmatched: 15. Germline CDR1 and CDR2: SQVTM and ANQGSEA. The CDR3 sequence: CSVTRGIAGINYEQYF. The CDR3 region has the DNA TGCAGCGTTACAAGGGGCATAGCGGGAATAAACTACGAGCAGTACTTC.

This clonotype was recorded at least ten times. The V and J genes are TRBV18 and TRBJ1-5; 7 bases match TRBD1. This CDR3 is built from 15 residues. CDR1 KGHSH and CDR2 LQKENI come from the germline V gene. The V and J ends lost 3 bases and 2 bases, in that order; junction bases with no gene match: 4. The CDR3 coding sequence is TGTGCCAGCTCACCCTTAGGACAGGGCAATCAGCCCCAGCATTTT. This sequence encodes CASSPLGQGNQPQHF.